This TCR beta chain stems from a study of shared clonotypes between healthy human individuals (TCRdb year 2020). In terms of the full investigation: A few men and two women, aged 18 to 49 years, made up the cohort. For each donor, CD4 naive and CD4 memory were each given three plates, CD8 naive was given two plates, and CD8 memory was given one plate. The study deeply sequenced blood TCR repertoires of five healthy adults to estimate repertoire size and the extent of clonotype sharing between individuals. Different laboratories and diverse techniques were used to prepare libraries and sequence TCR repertoires, to increase sequencing depth and limit assay-specific biases. Per donor, leukapheresis produced somewhere between about 0.85 and 9.5 billion PBMCs. Results the study describes overall, beyond this receptor: Clonotypes shared by all four sorted-subset donors showed higher generation probabilities than non-shared clonotypes. Because the study included a small number of donors, the genetic and exposure-history diversity represented was limited. Rarefaction of sorted-subset datasets indicated incomplete sequencing despite the large sequencing depth. Sampling was limited to blood, and TCR repertoires in tissue likely differ from TCR repertoires in blood. Naive subsets generally had larger estimated clonotype richness than memory subsets. When a handful of donors were compared, the shared fraction of clonotypes was 5% to 6.5% for naive CD4, about 4% for naive CD8, 2% to 2.5% for memory CD4, and 0.3% to 0.5% for memory CD8. Based on pairwise subsampling, the degree of clonotype sharing among donors was expected to be affected by sequencing depth.

CD8 naive samples consisted of CD45RO-negative cells that were positively selected for CCR7, yielding a CD45RA+CCR7+ population without TemRA cells. The donors were healthy, HIV-negative adults with no recently reported acute infections or vaccinations. All donors were Caucasian adults living in Nashville, Tennessee, USA. After blood collection by leukapheresis, PBMCs were isolated using Ficoll-Histopaque density gradient centrifugation and then cryopreserved in the vapor phase of liquid nitrogen. Analytical flow cytometry was used to check the purity and quantity of each magnetically sorted T cell population. Each sorted fraction had its genomic DNA isolated and then quantified by UV absorbance on a Nanodrop 2000c. The CDR3 sequence holds 13 residues, the cysteine and phenylalanine included. CDR3 DNA is the only sequence kept; it has 39 bases, read in frame from the first base. Between the V and J ends, shortened by 3 bases and 4 bases respectively, the junction contains 9 bases. Reading the germline V gene gives CDR1 MRHNA and CDR2 SNTAGT.

Note on this clone: No antigen is known for it. The record has no base qualities; no much larger clone is one base away.

TCR CDR3 regions were amplified from genomic DNA by multiplex PCR using the deep immunoSEQ assay. Genomic DNA extracted from each cell subset was distributed evenly over all wells of several immunoSEQ 96-well plates, and each plate served as one replicate. Each replicate PCR for sorted subsets received roughly 0.2 ug genomic DNA, equal to about 30,000 T cell genomes. Purified libraries were measured with a Qubit 3.0 fluorometer, size-checked on a Bioanalyzer 2100, and measured again with the KAPA Library Quantification kit. Every immunoSEQ 96-well plate was sequenced on a dedicated single-read 150-cycle Illumina NextSeq 550 flow cell. On the authors' methods: The immunoSEQ output contained only junctional sequences without quality scores, so filtering could not match that applied to full-length reads. Sequences were annotated with PyIR, a Python wrapper for IgBLAST v1.9, using IMGT germline references to assign V/J genes and CDR3. Reads were filtered out if the reads had weak V/J assignments (E-value above 1e-6), no CDR3, stop codons, out-of-frame junctions, or ambiguous translated residues. V3J clonotypes were defined as sequences sharing an identical inferred V gene, J gene, and CDR3 amino acid sequence. Percentage overlap between repertoires was computed as shared unique clonotypes divided by the size of the smaller repertoire. Richness of each repertoire was evaluated using RTK rarefaction, the Chao1 estimator, and Recon v2.1 estimates of unobserved clonotypes. For all TCRbeta clonotypes obtained by the gDNA method from four donors, generation probabilities were computed with OLGA. The source is immuneACCESS, and TCRdb retained only in-frame sequences with V and J called. Part of the clones is not carried over; for the studies checked, unresolved V genes explain less than half of this, and the remainder is unexplained. The V and J calls and clone size were taken over from that table, and D and trimming were inferred from the DNA. This sample has about 2 million clones in its table, and about 95% of those were observed once. 1.2% of the sample goes to the ten largest clones.

This receptor was taken from a man younger than 35 in good health. The sample consisted of naive CD8+ T cells sorted from blood. Interpreted using the paper, the cell subset or site label stands for: CD45RA+CCR7+. The V gene is TRBV6-4 and the J gene is TRBJ1-2, and TRBD1 may be the D gene, going by 6 matching bases. The CDR3 amino acid sequence is: CASSEGAPYGYTF. The DNA reads as follows: TGTGCCAGCAGTGAGGGGGCACCCTATGGCTACACCTTC.